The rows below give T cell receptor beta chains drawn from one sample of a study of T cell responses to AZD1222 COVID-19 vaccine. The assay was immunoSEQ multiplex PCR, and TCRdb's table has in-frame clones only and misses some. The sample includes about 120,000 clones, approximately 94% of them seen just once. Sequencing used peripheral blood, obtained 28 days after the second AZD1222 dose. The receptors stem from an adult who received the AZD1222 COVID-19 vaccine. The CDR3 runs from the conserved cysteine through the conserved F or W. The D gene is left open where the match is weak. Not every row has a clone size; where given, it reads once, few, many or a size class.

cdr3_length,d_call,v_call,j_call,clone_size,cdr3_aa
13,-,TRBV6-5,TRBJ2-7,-,CASSYSRGWGQYF
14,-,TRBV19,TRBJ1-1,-,CASMSGPSNTEAFF
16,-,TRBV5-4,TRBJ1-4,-,CASSLGTSRGGEKLFF
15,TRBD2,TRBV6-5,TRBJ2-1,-,CASIPKRDSYNEQFF
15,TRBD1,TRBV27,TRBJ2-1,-,CASSWGQGPYNEQFF
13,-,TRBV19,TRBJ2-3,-,CASRDKGTDTQYF
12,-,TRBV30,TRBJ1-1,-,CAWSPQGTEAFF
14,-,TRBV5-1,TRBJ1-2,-,CASSLQGPVYGYTF
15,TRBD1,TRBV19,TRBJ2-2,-,CASSLTGGNTGELFF
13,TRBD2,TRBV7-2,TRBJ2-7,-,CASSLAPTSAGHF
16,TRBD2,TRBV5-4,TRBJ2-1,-,CASIDKRGGSYNEQFF
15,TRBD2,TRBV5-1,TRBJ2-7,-,CASNPGGGTTYEQYF
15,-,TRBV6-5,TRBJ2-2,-,CASTQVRGAAGELFF
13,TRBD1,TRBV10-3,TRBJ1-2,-,CAIGTEANYGYTF
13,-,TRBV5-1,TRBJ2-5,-,CASSSTGQETQYF
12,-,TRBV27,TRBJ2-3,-,CASRQQGDTQYF
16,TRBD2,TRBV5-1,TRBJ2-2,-,CASSLGLVPDTGELFF
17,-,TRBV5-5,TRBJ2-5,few,CASSLRDRQVVKETQYF
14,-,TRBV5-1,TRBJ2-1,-,CASRGGRQTNEQFF
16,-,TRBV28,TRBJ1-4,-,CASSPPGVVTNEKLFF
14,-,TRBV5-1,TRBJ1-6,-,CASSRGEIDSPLHF
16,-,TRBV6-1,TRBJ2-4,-,CASSDSGTQGRNIQYF
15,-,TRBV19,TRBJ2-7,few,CASSSGPRGSDEQYF
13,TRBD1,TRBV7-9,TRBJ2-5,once,CASSRQGVETQYF
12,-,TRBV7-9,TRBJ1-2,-,CASSPQGNGYTF
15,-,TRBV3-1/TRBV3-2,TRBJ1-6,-,CASSQAQGYNSPLHF
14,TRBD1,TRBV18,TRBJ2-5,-,CASSPLGTEETQYF
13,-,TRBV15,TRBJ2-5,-,CATSRVPPETQYF
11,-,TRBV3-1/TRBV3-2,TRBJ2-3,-,CFLGFTDTQYF
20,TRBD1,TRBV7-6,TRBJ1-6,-,CASSLAVQDRSSSYNSPLHF
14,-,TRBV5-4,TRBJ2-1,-,CASSLVDSYNEQFF
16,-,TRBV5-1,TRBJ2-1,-,CASSSRDKDSYNEQFF
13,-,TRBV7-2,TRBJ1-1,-,CASSLDGLTEAFF
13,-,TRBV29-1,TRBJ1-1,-,CSVAYRMNTEAFF
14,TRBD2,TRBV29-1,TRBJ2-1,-,CSVAGTTSYNEQFF
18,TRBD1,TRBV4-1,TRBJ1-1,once,CASSQGALTGGSNTEAFF
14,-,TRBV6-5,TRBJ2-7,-,CATRTSRGSIEQYF
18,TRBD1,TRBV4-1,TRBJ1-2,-,CASSALTGRRNRNYGYTF